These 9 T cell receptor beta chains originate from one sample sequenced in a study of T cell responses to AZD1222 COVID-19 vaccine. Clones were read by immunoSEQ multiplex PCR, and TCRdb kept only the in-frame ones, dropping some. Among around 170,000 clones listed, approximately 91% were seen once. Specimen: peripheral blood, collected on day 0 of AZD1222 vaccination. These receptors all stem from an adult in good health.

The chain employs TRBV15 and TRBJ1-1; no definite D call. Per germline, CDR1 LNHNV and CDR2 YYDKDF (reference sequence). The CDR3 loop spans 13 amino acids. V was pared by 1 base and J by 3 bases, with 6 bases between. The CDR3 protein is CATSRVSYTEAFF. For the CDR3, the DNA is TGTGCCACCAGCAGAGTTTCGTACACTGAAGCTTTCTTT.

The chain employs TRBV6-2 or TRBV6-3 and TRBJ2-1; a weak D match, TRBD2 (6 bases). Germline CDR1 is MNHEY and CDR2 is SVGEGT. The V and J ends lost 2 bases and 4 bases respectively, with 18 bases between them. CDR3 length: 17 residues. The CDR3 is CASSYPDALARYNEQFF. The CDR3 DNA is TGTGCCAGCAGTTACCCGGACGCCCTAGCGAGATACAATGAGCAGTTCTTC.

CDR3 loop: CASSQVRRYGYTF. The DNA of the CDR3 is TGTGCCAGCAGCCAAGTCAGACGCTATGGCTACACCTTC. The J gene is TRBJ1-2, the V gene TRBV14; D not resolved. The CDR3 runs 13 residues. Trimming removed 1 base from V and 4 bases from J, with 7 bases in between. Germline assignment: CDR1 SGHDN and CDR2 FVKESK.

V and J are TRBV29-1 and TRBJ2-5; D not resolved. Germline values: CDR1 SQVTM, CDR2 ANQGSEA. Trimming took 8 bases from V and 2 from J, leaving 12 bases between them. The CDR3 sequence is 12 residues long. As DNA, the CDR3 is TGCAGCATTGTTCGCAGTCAAGAGACCCAGTACTTC. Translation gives CSIVRSQETQYF.

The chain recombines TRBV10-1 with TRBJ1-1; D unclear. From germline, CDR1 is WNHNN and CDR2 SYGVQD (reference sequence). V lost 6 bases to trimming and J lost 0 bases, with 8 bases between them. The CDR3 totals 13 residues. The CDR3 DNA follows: TGCGCCAGCAGGGGAAACATGAACACTGAAGCTTTCTTT. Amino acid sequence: CASRGNMNTEAFF.

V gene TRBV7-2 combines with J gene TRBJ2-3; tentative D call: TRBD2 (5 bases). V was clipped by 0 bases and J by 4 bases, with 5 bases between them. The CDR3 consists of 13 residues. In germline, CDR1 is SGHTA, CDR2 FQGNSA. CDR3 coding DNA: TGTGCCAGCAGCTTAGCGGGAGCAGATACGCAGTATTTT. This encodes CASSLAGADTQYF.

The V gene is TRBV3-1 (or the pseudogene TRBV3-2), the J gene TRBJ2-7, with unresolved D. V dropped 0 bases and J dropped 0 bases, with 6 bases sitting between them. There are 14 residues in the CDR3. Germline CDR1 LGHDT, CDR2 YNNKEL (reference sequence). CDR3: CASSQDRHSYEQYF. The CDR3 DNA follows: TGTGCCAGCAGCCAAGACAGACACTCCTACGAGCAGTACTTC.

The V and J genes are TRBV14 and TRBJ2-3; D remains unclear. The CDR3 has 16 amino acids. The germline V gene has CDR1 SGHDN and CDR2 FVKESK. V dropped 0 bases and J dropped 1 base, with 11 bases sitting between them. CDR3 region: CASSQDRGSRTDTQYF. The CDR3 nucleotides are TGTGCCAGCAGCCAAGATCGTGGCAGCCGCACAGATACGCAGTATTTT.

CDR3 region: CASSWRDSYNEQFF. CDR3 nucleotides: TGCGCCAGCAGCTGGAGGGACTCTTACAATGAGCAGTTCTTC. The chain uses TRBV5-1 and TRBJ2-1; maybe TRBD2 (6 bases). The CDR3 contains 14 residues. V was trimmed by 3 bases and J by 4 bases, leaving 11 bases between them. Germline V gene data show CDR1 as SGHRS and CDR2 as YFSETQ.